This T cell receptor beta chain was captured in a study of radiotherapy plus CTLA-4 blockade in lung cancer (dated by TCRdb to between 2017 and 2018). Regarding the study in general: Among enrolled patients, 18% had an objective response and 25% to 40% reached disease control.

Summary of the overall study and its limitations: After treatment with radiotherapy and ipilimumab, TCR clones that originated in tumors expanded in peripheral blood. The strongest predictors of response, as reported, were early dynamic changes in blood T cell clones along with a rise in serum interferon-beta after radiation.

V gives up 5 bases and J gives up 6 bases, and the segment between their germline ends measures 19 bases. Reading the germline V gene (reference sequence) gives CDR1 LNHDA and CDR2 SQIVND. From its cysteine to its phenylalanine, the CDR3 spans 15 amino acids. This entry keeps only the CDR3 DNA: 45 bases, framed from base 1. Libraries came from the immunoSEQ multiplex PCR assay. Sourced from immuneACCESS, this table was stored by TCRdb with only in-frame sequences that have V and J called. A share of the clones is absent; for the studies checked, an unresolved V gene accounts for under half, and the remainder has no known explanation. The sample has approximately 99,000 clones on record, roughly 88% of them singletons. Roughly 4.9% of the sample is held by the ten biggest clonotypes. Focal radiation therapy combined with CTLA-4 blockade (ipilimumab) was tested in patients with chemo-refractory metastatic non-small-cell lung cancer.

In the case of this clone: No antigen is known for it. No base quality information exists; no much larger clone differs at one position.

The source material was peripheral blood, sampled from a patient treated with radiotherapy plus ipilimumab. The clonotype was recovered from a human donor with non-small cell lung cancer that progressed on radiotherapy plus ipilimumab. Recombination linked TRBV19 to TRBJ1-2; the best D guess is TRBD1, with 5 bases matching. The sequence in DNA is TGTGCCAGTAGTCTCCACCTCCAGGGATCTGATGGCTACACCTTC. The encoded protein is CASSLHLQGSDGYTF.